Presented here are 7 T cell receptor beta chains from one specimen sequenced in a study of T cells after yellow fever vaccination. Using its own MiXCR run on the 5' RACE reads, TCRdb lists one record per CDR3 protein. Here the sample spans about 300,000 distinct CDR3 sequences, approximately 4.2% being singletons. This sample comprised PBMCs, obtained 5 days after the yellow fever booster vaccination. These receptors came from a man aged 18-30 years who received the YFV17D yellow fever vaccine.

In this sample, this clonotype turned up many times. CDR3 region: CASSSFRDTAKNIQYF. For the CDR3, the DNA is TGTGCCAGCAGCTCCTTCCGGGACACGGCCAAAAACATTCAGTACTTC. The genes are TRBV7-2 and TRBJ2-4, with a weak D call TRBD1 (6 bases). The CDR3 extends over 16 amino acids. Germline V gene data show CDR1 as SGHTA and CDR2 as FQGNSA. V lost 4 bases to trimming and J lost 1 base, with 14 bases between them. Drawing the rest from reference TRBV7-2 and TRBJ2-4, the complete variable domain is GAGVSQSPSNKVTEKGKDVELRCDPISGHTALYWYRQSLGQGLEFLIYFQGNSAPDKSGLPSDRFSAERTGGSVSTLTIQRTQQEDSAVYLCASSSFRDTAKNIQYFGAGTRLSVL.

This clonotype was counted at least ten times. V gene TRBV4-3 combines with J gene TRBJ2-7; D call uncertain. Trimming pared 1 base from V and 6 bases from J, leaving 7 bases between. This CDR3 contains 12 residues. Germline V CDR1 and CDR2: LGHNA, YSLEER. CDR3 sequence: CASSQGGSEQYF. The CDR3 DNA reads TGCGCCAGCAGCCAAGGAGGCTCCGAGCAGTACTTC.

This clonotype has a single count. For the CDR3, the DNA is TGTGCCAGCAGTTCCACAGGGCTAGCCAAAAACATTCAGTACTTC. Translated: CASSSTGLAKNIQYF. The chain uses TRBV7-2 and TRBJ2-4, with a tentative D call TRBD1 (6 bases). The germline gives CDR1 SGHTA, CDR2 FQGNSA. The CDR3 is made up of 15 amino acids. With 6 bases removed from V and 0 bases from J, the gap between germline ends came to 12 bases.

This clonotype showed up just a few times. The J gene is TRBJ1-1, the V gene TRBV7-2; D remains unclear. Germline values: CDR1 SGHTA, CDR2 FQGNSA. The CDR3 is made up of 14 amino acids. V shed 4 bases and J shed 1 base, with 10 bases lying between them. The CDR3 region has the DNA TGTGCCAGCAGCTCCATGGGGAAGAACACTGAAGCTTTCTTT. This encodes CASSSMGKNTEAFF.

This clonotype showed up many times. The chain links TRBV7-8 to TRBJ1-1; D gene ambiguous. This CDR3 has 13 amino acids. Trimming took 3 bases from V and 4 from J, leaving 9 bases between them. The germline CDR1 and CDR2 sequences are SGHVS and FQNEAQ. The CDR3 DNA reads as TGTGCCAGCAGCTTCTTCGGGAGCACTGAAGCTTTCTTT. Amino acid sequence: CASSFFGSTEAFF.

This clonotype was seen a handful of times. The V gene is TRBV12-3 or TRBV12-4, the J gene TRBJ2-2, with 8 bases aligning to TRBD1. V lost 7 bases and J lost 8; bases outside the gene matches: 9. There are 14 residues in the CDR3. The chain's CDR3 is CASTTNQGAGELFF. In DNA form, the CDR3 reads TGTGCCAGCACCACAAACCAGGGGGCAGGGGAGCTGTTTTTT.

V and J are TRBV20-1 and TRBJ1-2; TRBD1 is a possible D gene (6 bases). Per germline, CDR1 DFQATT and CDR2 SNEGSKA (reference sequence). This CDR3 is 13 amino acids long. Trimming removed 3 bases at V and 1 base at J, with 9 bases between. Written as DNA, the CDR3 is TGCAGTGCTAGCCAGGGGATTAACTATGGCTACACCTTC. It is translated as CSASQGINYGYTF.